This T cell receptor (beta chain) comes out of a study of blood T cell repertoires in COVID-19. Study-wide background: Sites in the United States, Italy and Spain provided acute and convalescent COVID-19 samples.

The CDR3 runs to 19 residues. CDR1 and CDR2 from the germline V gene are MDHEN and SYDVKM. After removal of 2 bases from V and 5 bases from J, the junction contained 20 bases not matched to a gene. As originally analysed: Amplified reference gene primers provided the basis for estimating nucleated cell counts. Sequenced by immunoSEQ multiplex PCR; TCRdb stores in-frame clones only, minus some. V and J calls and clone size are copied from that table; D and trimming were computed from the DNA. The data show under 250,000 clones, with around nine tenths seen just once and 11% held by the top ten. Participants had their cohort set by participant-reported clinical history. The study counted Cohort 3 donors as recovered given two negative PCRs, clearance, or symptom resolution.

The source is a man aged 25-40 years who had recovered from COVID-19. The J gene is TRBJ2-5, the V gene TRBV28; 7 bases line up with TRBD1. The sequenced sample was PBMCs or T cells enriched from blood (not recorded which). DNA for the CDR3: TGTGCCAGCAGTTTAACCGCAGGACAGGTTTTCTACCGCCGGGAGACCCAGTACTTC. Its protein product is CASSLTAGQVFYRRETQYF.